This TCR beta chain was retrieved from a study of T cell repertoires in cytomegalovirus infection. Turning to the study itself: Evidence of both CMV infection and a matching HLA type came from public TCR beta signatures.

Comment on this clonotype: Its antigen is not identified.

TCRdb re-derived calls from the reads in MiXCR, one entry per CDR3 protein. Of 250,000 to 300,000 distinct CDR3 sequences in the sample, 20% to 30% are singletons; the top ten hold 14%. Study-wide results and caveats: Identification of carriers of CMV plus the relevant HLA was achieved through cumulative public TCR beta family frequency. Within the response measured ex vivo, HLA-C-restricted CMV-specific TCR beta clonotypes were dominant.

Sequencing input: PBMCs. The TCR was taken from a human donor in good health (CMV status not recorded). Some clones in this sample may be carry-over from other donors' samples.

Here the CDR3 reads CASGEEGLAKDTQYF. In DNA, the CDR3 is TGTGCCAGTGGGGAAGAGGGGCTAGCTAAAGATACGCAGTATTTT. J is TRBJ2-3 and V is TRBV2; D could derive from TRBD1 or TRBD2 (5 bases each). This CDR3 is built from 15 residues. The germline gives CDR1 SNHLY, CDR2 FYNNEI. V was pared by 9 bases and J by 5 bases, with 21 bases between.